A selection of T cell receptor beta chains follows, all from one sample in a study of T cell changes during pregnancy in multiple sclerosis. The table came from immunoSEQ multiplex PCR; TCRdb's copy has only in-frame clones and leaves some out. The table lists around 60,000 clones, over 85% of them singletons. Sequenced material: CD4+ T cells from peripheral blood mononuclear cells, taken before pregnancy. The receptors derive from a female donor with multiple sclerosis, enrolled in a pregnancy study. CDR3s include the opening cysteine and the closing phenylalanine or tryptophan. The order of the fields is V gene, J gene, clone size, D gene, CDR3 DNA, CDR3 protein. A D gene is named only where the DNA matches it firmly. Clone size is shown for a subset of rows, as once, few, many or a class of expanded clone.

TRBV7-2	TRBJ2-7	-	-	TGTGCCAGCAGCTTCGGGACTCCCGTCTACGAGCAGTACTTC	CASSFGTPVYEQYF
TRBV9	TRBJ1-6	-	-	TGTGCCAGCAGCGCCCGGCGGGGGTCACCCCTCCACTTT	CASSARRGSPLHF
TRBV6-1	TRBJ2-5	once	-	TGTGCCAGCAGGGCCCGTTGGGGGGAAGAGACCCAGTACTTC	CASRARWGEETQYF
TRBV11-3	TRBJ2-3	-	TRBD2	TGTGCCAGCAGCCATAGGACTAGCGGGAGGGCATGGGATACGCAGTATTTT	CASSHRTSGRAWDTQYF
TRBV7-9	TRBJ2-5	-	-	TGTGCCAGCAGCCTCGACCAGGGCCTCGGGGAGACCCAGTACTTC	CASSLDQGLGETQYF
TRBV30	TRBJ1-5	-	TRBD1	TGTGCCTGCAACCCCGGACAGGACAATCAGCCCCAGCATTTT	CACNPGQDNQPQHF
TRBV21-1	TRBJ2-1	-	-	TGTGCCAGCAGCACCATCCGGGACACTGACTACAATGAGCAGTTCTTC	CASSTIRDTDYNEQFF
TRBV21-1	TRBJ1-3	-	-	TGTGCCGCGGGGGGACAGGGTCTTTTTTGCTCTGGAAACACCATATATTTT	CAAGGQGLFCSGNTIYF
TRBV18	TRBJ2-7	-	-	TGTGCCAGCTCACCGACGGGAGTCTACGAGCAGTACTTC	CASSPTGVYEQYF
TRBV15	TRBJ2-7	-	TRBD1	TGTGCCACCAGCGGAGGTTCGGGACAGGGGGCTGGAGAGCAGTACTTC	CATSGGSGQGAGEQYF
TRBV4-1	TRBJ1-2	-	TRBD1	TGCGCCAGCAGCCAAGTTCTGGGACAGGGCCGCTATGGCTACACCTTC	CASSQVLGQGRYGYTF
TRBV30	TRBJ2-2	few	TRBD2	TGTGCCTGGAGTGTATGGGAGGGCGGGGAGCTGTTTTTT	CAWSVWEGGELFF
TRBV5-1	TRBJ2-3	-	TRBD2	TGCGCCAGCAGCCATACTAGCGGGAGGAATAAAGCATCTAGCACAGATACGCAGTATTTT	CASSHTSGRNKASSTDTQYF
TRBV6-6	TRBJ2-7	-	-	TGTGCCAGCAGTTACGTTCGGACAGCCGAGCAGTACTTC	CASSYVRTAEQYF
TRBV7-8	TRBJ2-1	-	TRBD1	TGTGCCAGCAGCTCCCAGACAGGGGGGAATCATGAGCAGTTCTTC	CASSSQTGGNHEQFF
TRBV6-6	TRBJ1-5	once	TRBD1	TGTGCCAGCAGTTACCCGGGACAGGGGAAGAGCCAGCCCCAGCATTTT	CASSYPGQGKSQPQHF
TRBV28	TRBJ2-3	once	TRBD2	TGTGCCAGTTCGACTAGCGGGATGTTAGATACGCAGTATTTT	CASSTSGMLDTQYF
TRBV6-5	TRBJ2-5	-	-	TGTGCCAGCAGTTATCGTCGGGACTCCTGGGAGACCCAGTACTTC	CASSYRRDSWETQYF
TRBV14	TRBJ2-5	-	-	TGTGCCAGCAGCCCGGGACTCCTCATTTCGGGGTCCCAGTACTTC	CASSPGLLISGSQYF
TRBV1	TRBJ2-7	-	-	TGCACCAGCAGAGTTAGCGGGGGAGCCTACGAGCAGTACTTC	CTSRVSGGAYEQYF
TRBV5-1	TRBJ2-3	once	TRBD2	TGCGCCAGCAGGAGAGGGGCTAGCGGGGACTACACAGATACGCAGTATTTT	CASRRGASGDYTDTQYF